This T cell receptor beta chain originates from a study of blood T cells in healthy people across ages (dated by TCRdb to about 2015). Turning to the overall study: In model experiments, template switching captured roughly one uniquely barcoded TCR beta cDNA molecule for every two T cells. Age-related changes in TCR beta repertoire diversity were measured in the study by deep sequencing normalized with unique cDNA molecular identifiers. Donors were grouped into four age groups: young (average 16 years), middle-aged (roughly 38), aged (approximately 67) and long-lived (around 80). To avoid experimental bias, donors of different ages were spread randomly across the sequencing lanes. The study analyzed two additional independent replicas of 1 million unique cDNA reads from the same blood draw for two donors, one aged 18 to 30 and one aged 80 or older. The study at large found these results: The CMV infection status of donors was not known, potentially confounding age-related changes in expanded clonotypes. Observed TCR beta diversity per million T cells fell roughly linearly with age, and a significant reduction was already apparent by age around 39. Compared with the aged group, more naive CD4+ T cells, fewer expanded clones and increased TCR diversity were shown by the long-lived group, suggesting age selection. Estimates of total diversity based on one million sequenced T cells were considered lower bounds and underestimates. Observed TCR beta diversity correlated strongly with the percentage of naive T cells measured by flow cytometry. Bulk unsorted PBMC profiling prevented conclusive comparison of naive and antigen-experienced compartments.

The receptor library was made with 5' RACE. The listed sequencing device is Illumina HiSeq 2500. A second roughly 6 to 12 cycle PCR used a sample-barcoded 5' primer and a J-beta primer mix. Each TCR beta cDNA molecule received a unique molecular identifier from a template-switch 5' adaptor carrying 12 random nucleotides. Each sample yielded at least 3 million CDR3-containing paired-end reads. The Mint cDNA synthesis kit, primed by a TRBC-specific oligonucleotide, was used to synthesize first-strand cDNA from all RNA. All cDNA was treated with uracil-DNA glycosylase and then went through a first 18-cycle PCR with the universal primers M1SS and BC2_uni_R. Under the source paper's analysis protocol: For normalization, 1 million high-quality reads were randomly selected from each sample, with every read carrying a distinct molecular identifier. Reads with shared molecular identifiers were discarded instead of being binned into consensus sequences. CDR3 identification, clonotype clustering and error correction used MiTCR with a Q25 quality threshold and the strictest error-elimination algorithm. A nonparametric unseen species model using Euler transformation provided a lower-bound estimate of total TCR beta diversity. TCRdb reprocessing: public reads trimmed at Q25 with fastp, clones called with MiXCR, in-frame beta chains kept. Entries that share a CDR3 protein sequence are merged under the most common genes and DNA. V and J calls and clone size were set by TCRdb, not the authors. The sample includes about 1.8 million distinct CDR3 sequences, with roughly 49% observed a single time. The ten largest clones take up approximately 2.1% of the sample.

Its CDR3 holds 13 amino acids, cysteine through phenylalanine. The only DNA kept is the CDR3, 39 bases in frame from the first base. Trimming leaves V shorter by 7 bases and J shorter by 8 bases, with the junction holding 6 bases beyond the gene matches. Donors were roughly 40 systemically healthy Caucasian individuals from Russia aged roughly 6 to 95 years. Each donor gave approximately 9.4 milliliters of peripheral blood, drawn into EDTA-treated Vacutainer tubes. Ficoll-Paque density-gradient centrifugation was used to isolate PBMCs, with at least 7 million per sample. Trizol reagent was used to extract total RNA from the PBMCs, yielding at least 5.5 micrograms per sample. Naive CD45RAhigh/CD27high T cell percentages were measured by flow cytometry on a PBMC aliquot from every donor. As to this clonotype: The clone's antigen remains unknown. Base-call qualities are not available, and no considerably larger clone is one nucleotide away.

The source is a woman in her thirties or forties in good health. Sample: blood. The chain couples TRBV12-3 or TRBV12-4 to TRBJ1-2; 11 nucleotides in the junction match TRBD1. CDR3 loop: CASIPGQGEGYTF. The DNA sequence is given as TGTGCCAGCATTCCGGGACAGGGGGAAGGCTACACCTTC.